This is a list of T cell receptor beta chains from one sample in a study of blood T cell repertoires in COVID-19. Produced via immunoSEQ multiplex PCR; TCRdb's table is partial and in-frame only. The table lists approximately 92,000 clones, approximately 70% of them singletons. Source material: peripheral blood. These receptors were obtained from a woman between 55 and 75 years old in a cohort sampled during active or convalescent COVID-19. Each CDR3 is given with its conserved first and last residue. Fields, in order: D gene, J gene, clone size, V gene, CDR3 DNA, CDR3 protein. D genes are given only for firm matches. Rows may omit the clone size; those that give it use once, few, many or a size class.

TRBD1,TRBJ2-6,NA,TRBV7-9,TGTGCCAGCAGCTTAATGACAGGGGCTGGGGCCAACGTCCTGACTTTC,CASSLMTGAGANVLTF
TRBD2,TRBJ2-7,NA,TRBV30,TGTGCCTGGAGTGTGGGGGGGTCCTACGAGCAGTACTTC,CAWSVGGSYEQYF
NA,TRBJ2-7,NA,TRBV19,TGTGCCAGTAGTATACAGGGTTCCTACGAGCAGTACTTC,CASSIQGSYEQYF
TRBD1,TRBJ2-1,NA,TRBV11-1,TGTGCCAGCAGGGCTACAGGGGGACGGACGAATGAGCAGTTCTTC,CASRATGGRTNEQFF
TRBD1,TRBJ1-4,NA,TRBV5-1,TGCGCCAGCAGCCTGGGACAGTCTAATGAAAAACTGTTTTTT,CASSLGQSNEKLFF
TRBD1,TRBJ2-7,NA,TRBV7-3,TGTGCCAGCAGCTTGACAGGGGAGGAGCAGTACTTC,CASSLTGEEQYF
NA,TRBJ2-5,few,TRBV6-5,TGTGCCAGCAGTCCCGGGATGTTAGAGACCCAGTACTTC,CASSPGMLETQYF
TRBD1,TRBJ1-1,once,TRBV27,TGTGCCAGCAGTTTTTCAGGGGGTGGAACTGAAGCTTTCTTT,CASSFSGGGTEAFF
TRBD1,TRBJ2-5,few,TRBV7-6,TGTGCCAGCAGCTTAATAGCAGGGGGCGTGAGGACCCAGTACTTC,CASSLIAGGVRTQYF
TRBD1,TRBJ1-2,NA,TRBV9,TGTGCCAGCAGCGTTGGACAGGGAGCCCCCTATGGCTACACCTTC,CASSVGQGAPYGYTF
NA,TRBJ2-1,NA,TRBV5-1,TGCGCCAGCAGCCCGCTCTCGACAGCGCCCTACAATGAGCAGTTCTTC,CASSPLSTAPYNEQFF
NA,TRBJ1-1,NA,TRBV7-9,TGTGCCAGCAGCCATAAAGACGGGTGGGCTTTCTTT,CASSHKDGWAFF
TRBD1,TRBJ1-2,NA,TRBV19,TGTGCCAGTAGACCGATGACAGGGGCGTTAATGTATGGCTACACCTTC,CASRPMTGALMYGYTF
NA,TRBJ2-3,NA,TRBV18,TGTGCCAGCTCCGAAATACAGAGACCAGATACGCAGTATTTT,CASSEIQRPDTQYF
NA,TRBJ1-1,few,TRBV5-8,TGTGCCAGCAGCTTGGAGGGGTTAAGTACTGAAGCTTTCTTT,CASSLEGLSTEAFF
TRBD1,TRBJ1-3,NA,TRBV5-1,TGCGCCAGCAGCTTTGTAGGGGGCGTTGGAAACACCATATATTTT,CASSFVGGVGNTIYF
TRBD1,TRBJ2-3,NA,TRBV18,TGTGCCAGCTCACACGGGACAGGGGCAGCAGATACGCAGTATTTT,CASSHGTGAADTQYF
TRBD1,TRBJ1-6,NA,TRBV18,TGTGCCAGCTCACCGAACTTTTGGACAGGGACCTCCTATAATTCACCCCTCCACTTT,CASSPNFWTGTSYNSPLHF
TRBD1,TRBJ2-1,NA,TRBV3-1/TRBV3-2,TGTGCCAGCAGCAGACAGGGTAGCAATCTCTACAATGAGCAGTTCTTC,CASSRQGSNLYNEQFF
NA,TRBJ2-1,NA,TRBV30,TGTGCCTGGGGTCCTCCGGGAAGCTATGAGCAGTTCTTC,CAWGPPGSYEQFF
NA,TRBJ2-2,NA,TRBV4-1,TGCGCCAGCAGCCAAGGTGATTCGCGATTCTCCGCGAACACCGGGGAGCTGTTTTTT,CASSQGDSRFSANTGELFF
TRBD2,TRBJ2-7,NA,TRBV3-1/TRBV3-2,TGTGCCAGCAGCCAATTACTAGCGGGGGGGTACGAGCAGTACTTC,CASSQLLAGGYEQYF
NA,TRBJ1-6,many,TRBV28,TGTGCCAGCAGTTTACCAGATAATCCACAGACACCCCTCCACTTT,CASSLPDNPQTPLHF
NA,TRBJ2-5,NA,TRBV18,TGTGCCAGCTCACCCGTTCGAGAGACCCAGTACTTC,CASSPVRETQYF
NA,TRBJ1-4,few,TRBV4-1,TGCGCCAGCAGCCAAGACCCAAGGGGTGGCGAAAAACTGTTTTTT,CASSQDPRGGEKLFF
TRBD1,TRBJ1-2,NA,TRBV15,TGTGCCACCAGCGCACCGGGACAGGGGGCGTATGGCTACACCTTC,CATSAPGQGAYGYTF
NA,TRBJ1-3,few,TRBV7-2,TGTGCCAGCAGCTTAGGCCTTCAGGGGAACACCATATATTTT,CASSLGLQGNTIYF
TRBD1,TRBJ1-5,NA,TRBV7-3,TGTGCCAGCAGCTCCCGGGACAGGGGGAAGCAGCCCCAGCATTTT,CASSSRDRGKQPQHF
NA,TRBJ1-1,NA,TRBV21-1,TGTGCCAGCGAGAACCCGACAGGGGGTGGCACTGAAGCTTTCTTT,CASENPTGGGTEAFF
TRBD1,TRBJ2-5,NA,TRBV25-1,TGTGCCAGCAGTGAAGCGACAGGGGCAGGAGAGACCCAGTACTTC,CASSEATGAGETQYF
TRBD1,TRBJ1-4,NA,TRBV7-2,TGTGCCAGCAGCTTAGTAGGGGGCCCTAATGAAAAACTGTTTTTT,CASSLVGGPNEKLFF
TRBD2,TRBJ2-1,NA,TRBV15,TGTGCCACCAGCAGAGAAGTGGCGGGGGGGCGCAATGAGCAGTTCTTC,CATSREVAGGRNEQFF
NA,TRBJ2-3,few,TRBV4-1,TGCGCCAGCAGCCAAGATCCGGGACTTGAAGGAACGCAGTATTTT,CASSQDPGLEGTQYF
TRBD2,TRBJ2-5,NA,TRBV6-1,TGTGCCAGCAGCGACATAGCGGGGGGTCAAGAGACCCAGTACTTC,CASSDIAGGQETQYF
NA,TRBJ1-5,NA,TRBV6-6,TGTGCCAGCACCAGACGGGACAATCAGCCCCAGCATTTT,CASTRRDNQPQHF
NA,TRBJ1-2,NA,TRBV27,TGTGCCAGCAGTACTATCTATGGGGATAGTGGAGGCTATGGCTACACCTTC,CASSTIYGDSGGYGYTF
NA,TRBJ1-1,NA,TRBV6-6,TGTGCCAGCAGTTACTCGAATAGGGCCCGAGGGGGAGCTTTCTTT,CASSYSNRARGGAFF
NA,TRBJ1-2,once,TRBV28,TGTGCCAGCAGGGAGGCCCCGCGGAACTATGGCTACACCTTC,CASREAPRNYGYTF
TRBD1,TRBJ2-1,NA,TRBV9,TGTGCCAGCAGTTTTCGGACAGGGACCACTCTCCCCGTCTACAATGAGCAGTTCTTC,CASSFRTGTTLPVYNEQFF
NA,TRBJ2-2,NA,TRBV19,TGTGCCAGTAGTATTGGGGGGTCGGTCGGGGAGCTGTTTTTT,CASSIGGSVGELFF
NA,TRBJ1-5,NA,TRBV28,TGTGCCAGCATATCGGGGGGGCATCAGCCCCAGCATTTT,CASISGGHQPQHF
TRBD1,TRBJ1-3,NA,TRBV9,TGTGCCAGCAGCGTAGGACAGGGGGAGTCTGGAAACACCATATATTTT,CASSVGQGESGNTIYF
TRBD1,TRBJ2-2,NA,TRBV4-1,TGCGCCAGCAGCCAGGGAGACAGGGTCACCGGGGAGCTGTTTTTT,CASSQGDRVTGELFF
NA,TRBJ1-2,NA,TRBV6-2/TRBV6-3,TGTGCCAGCAGTTACTTACTACACGATGCTGGCTACACCTTC,CASSYLLHDAGYTF
NA,TRBJ2-7,NA,TRBV5-1,TGCGCCAGCAGCTTGGCGACGCGGGGATACGAGCAGTACTTC,CASSLATRGYEQYF
NA,TRBJ1-2,once,TRBV9,TGTGCCAGCAGCGTAGACGTGACAGCGAAAATCTATGGCTACACCTTC,CASSVDVTAKIYGYTF
TRBD1,TRBJ2-1,NA,TRBV6-6,TGTGCCAGCAGTCGACAGGGCAATCCCTCCTACAATGAGCAGTTCTTC,CASSRQGNPSYNEQFF
NA,TRBJ1-1,few,TRBV29-1,TGCAGCGTTGAAGTCTCCAGAAAAATGAACACTGAAGCTTTCTTT,CSVEVSRKMNTEAFF
TRBD1,TRBJ1-1,NA,TRBV19,TGTGCCAGTAGCCAGACAGGGTTCACTGAAGCTTTCTTT,CASSQTGFTEAFF
TRBD1,TRBJ1-5,NA,TRBV4-1,TGCGCCAGCAGCCCAGTTCAGGGGGCTCAGCCCCAGCATTTT,CASSPVQGAQPQHF
NA,TRBJ1-1,NA,TRBV5-4,TGTGCCAGCAGCTTGACAACAACCCCGAACACTGAAGCTTTCTTT,CASSLTTTPNTEAFF
NA,TRBJ2-5,NA,TRBV4-3,TGCGCCAGCAGCCAAGAAATAGGAACTGGGGGCCCCCAAGAGACCCAGTACTTC,CASSQEIGTGGPQETQYF